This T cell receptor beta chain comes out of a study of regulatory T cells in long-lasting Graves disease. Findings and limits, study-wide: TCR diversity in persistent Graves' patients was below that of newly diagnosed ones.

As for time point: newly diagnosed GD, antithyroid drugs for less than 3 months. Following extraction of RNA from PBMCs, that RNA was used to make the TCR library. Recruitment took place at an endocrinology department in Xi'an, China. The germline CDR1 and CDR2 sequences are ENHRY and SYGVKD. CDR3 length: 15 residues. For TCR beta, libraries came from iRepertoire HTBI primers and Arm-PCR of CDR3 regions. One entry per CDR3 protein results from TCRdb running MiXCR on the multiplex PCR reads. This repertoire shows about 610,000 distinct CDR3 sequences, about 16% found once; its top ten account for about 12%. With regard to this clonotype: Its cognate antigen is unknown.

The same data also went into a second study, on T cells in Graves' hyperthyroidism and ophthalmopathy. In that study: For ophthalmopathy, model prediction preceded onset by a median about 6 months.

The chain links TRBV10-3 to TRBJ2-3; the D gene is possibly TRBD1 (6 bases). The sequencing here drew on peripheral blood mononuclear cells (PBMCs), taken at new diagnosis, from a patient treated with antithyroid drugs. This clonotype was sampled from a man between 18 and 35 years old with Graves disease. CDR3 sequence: CAIGEWDTNTDTQYF. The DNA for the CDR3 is TGTGCGATCGGGGAGTGGGACACAAACACAGATACGCAGTATTTT.